Listed below are T cell receptor beta chains from one sample, sequenced in a study of graft-versus-host responses after intestinal transplantation. Assay used: immunoSEQ multiplex PCR; TCRdb lists only in-frame clones, some missing. The data contain 96,000 or so clones, roughly 92% of them seen just once; the ten biggest clones take up around 0.15%. Their antigens remain unidentified. The material was unstimulated CD4+ T cells sorted from spleen or lymph node cells, obtained before intestinal transplant. The source is a human donor who received an intestinal transplant. CDR3s include the opening cysteine and the closing phenylalanine or tryptophan. The order of the fields is clone size, D gene, V gene, J gene, CDR3 DNA, CDR3 protein. D genes are given only for firm matches. Expanded clones are given a class, and other clones once, few, many or no size at all.

>NA|TRBD2|TRBV13|TRBJ2-7
TGTGCCAGCAGCCAGGGCGCGGGGGGGCCTTACGAGCAGTACTTC
CASSQGAGGPYEQYF
>few|NA|TRBV10-2|TRBJ1-5
TGCGCCAGCAGCGTTGTCCTCTCCAATCAGCCCCAGCATTTT
CASSVVLSNQPQHF
>NA|NA|TRBV27|TRBJ2-7
TGTGCCAGCAGTCCTGCTCCGGGACTTACCTACGAGCAGTACTTC
CASSPAPGLTYEQYF
>NA|NA|TRBV4-3|TRBJ1-5
TGCGCCAGCAGCCATCACGGGGAAAATCAGCCCCAGCATTTT
CASSHHGENQPQHF
>NA|NA|TRBV5-4|TRBJ1-1
TGTGCCAGCAGCTTGGGCAGGCCTGAACGGGGAGCTTTCTTT
CASSLGRPERGAFF
>NA|TRBD2|TRBV11-2|TRBJ2-7
TGTGCCAGCAGCAAACACCCTGGGACTAAGATTGAGTACTTC
CASSKHPGTKIEYF
>NA|TRBD1|TRBV6-5|TRBJ1-6
TGTGCCAGCAGTTACTCCCTGGGACAGCGTTATTCACCCCTCCACTTT
CASSYSLGQRYSPLHF
>NA|NA|TRBV6-5|TRBJ1-1
TGTGCCAGCAGTTACGCAGGTTACACTGAAGCTTTCTTT
CASSYAGYTEAFF
>NA|NA|TRBV5-1|TRBJ2-5
TGCGCCAGCAGCCTGGGCGCAGGGTACCAAGAGACCCAGTACTTC
CASSLGAGYQETQYF
>NA|NA|TRBV21-1|TRBJ2-7
TGTGCCAGCTCTTGGACAGGAAGATTAAATAGCTCCTACGAGCAGTACTTC
CASSWTGRLNSSYEQYF
>NA|NA|TRBV27|TRBJ1-6
TGTGCCAGCAGCCCTAGGGGTATAAGCTCCTATAATTCACCCCTCCACTTT
CASSPRGISSYNSPLHF
>NA|TRBD2|TRBV5-6|TRBJ2-1
TGTGCCAGCAGCGTCAGCGGGAGGGACAATGAGCAGTTCTTC
CASSVSGRDNEQFF
>NA|NA|TRBV2|TRBJ1-2
TGTGCCAGCAGTGGAGGGCTTTCCACCTTC
CASSGGLSTF
>NA|NA|TRBV6-5|TRBJ2-5
TGTGCCAGCAGGCGGGTGGGAGAGACCCAGTACTTC
CASRRVGETQYF
>NA|NA|TRBV21-1|TRBJ2-7
TGTGCCAGCAGCAAATCGTGTGGGTTAGGGCTAGCGGGAGGTTACGAGCAGTACTTC
CASSKSCGLGLAGGYEQYF
>NA|TRBD2|TRBV2|TRBJ2-3
TGTGCCAGCAGTGTGTCTAGCGGGAGGAGAGTTAATCCCACAGATACGCAGTATTTT
CASSVSSGRRVNPTDTQYF
>NA|TRBD1|TRBV7-2|TRBJ1-2
TGTGCCAGCAGCTTAGTAGGACAGGGGCCCTATGGCTACACCTTC
CASSLVGQGPYGYTF
>NA|TRBD2|TRBV5-1|TRBJ2-1
TGCGCCAGCAGCTGGATCTTAGCGGGAGAAGGTGAGCAGTTCTTC
CASSWILAGEGEQFF
>NA|TRBD1|TRBV11-1|TRBJ1-2
TGTGCCAGCAGAGTCTCAGCGGACAGGTCCGATGGCTACACCTTC
CASRVSADRSDGYTF
>NA|TRBD1|TRBV9|TRBJ1-2
TGTGCCAGCAGCGTAGGGGCGACAGGGGACTATGGCTACACCTTC
CASSVGATGDYGYTF
>NA|NA|TRBV5-6|TRBJ1-3
TGTGCCAGCAGCTTAAAGCCTACCCAGGCAAACTCTGGAAACACCATATATTTT
CASSLKPTQANSGNTIYF
>NA|TRBD2|TRBV4-1|TRBJ2-3
TGCGCCAGCAGCCAAGCTGGACTAGCGGGAGCAACAGATACGCAGTATTTT
CASSQAGLAGATDTQYF
>NA|NA|TRBV7-6|TRBJ2-5
TGTGCCAGCAGCTTTAGGGGAAGGGAAGAGACCCAGTACTTC
CASSFRGREETQYF
>NA|NA|TRBV10-3|TRBJ1-2
TGTGCCATCAGTGAGGGAGCCGACTATGGCTACACCTTC
CAISEGADYGYTF
>few|TRBD1|TRBV2|TRBJ1-6
TGTGCCAGCAGAATAGACAGGGGACTTTATAATTCACCCCTCCACTTT
CASRIDRGLYNSPLHF
>NA|TRBD2|TRBV7-2|TRBJ2-4
TGTGCCAGCAGCCTCGCAGCGGGGGGCGGAGCCAAAAACATTCAGTACTTC
CASSLAAGGGAKNIQYF
>NA|TRBD1|TRBV4-2|TRBJ2-7
TGTGCCAGCAGCTCACCGACAGGGCAAGCCTACGAGCAGTACTTC
CASSSPTGQAYEQYF
>NA|NA|TRBV10-2|TRBJ2-7
TGCGCCAGCGTCCACACGACGGGGGAGCAGTACTTC
CASVHTTGEQYF
>NA|TRBD1|TRBV28|TRBJ1-5
TGTGCCAGCAGTCCGGGACAGGGTGGCCAGCCCCAGCATTTT
CASSPGQGGQPQHF
>once|TRBD2|TRBV4-1|TRBJ2-1
TGCGCCAGCAGCCAAGGAAGCGGGAGGGCCCTCTACAATGAGCAGTTCTTC
CASSQGSGRALYNEQFF
>NA|TRBD1|TRBV5-1|TRBJ2-7
TGCGCCAGCAGCTTGGGGACAGGGACCGAGCAGTACTTC
CASSLGTGTEQYF
>few|NA|TRBV2|TRBJ1-4
TGTGCCAGCACTTGGAGGGAATCGGCGCTCGGGGGTGAAAAACTGTTTTTT
CASTWRESALGGEKLFF
>NA|NA|TRBV27|TRBJ2-7
TGTGCCAGCAGTTTGTTCGGGAGTGGGTCCTACGAGCAGTACTTC
CASSLFGSGSYEQYF
>NA|NA|TRBV18|TRBJ1-6
TGTGCCAGCTCACCGACGTATGGGGGCGGGAATTCACCCCTCCACTTT
CASSPTYGGGNSPLHF
>NA|NA|TRBV5-1|TRBJ1-3
TGCGCCAGCAGCTCGGGACAAAGAAACACCATATATTTT
CASSSGQRNTIYF
>NA|TRBD1|TRBV7-9|TRBJ1-2
TGTGCCAGCAGCCTGGACAGGCTTGGTGGCTACACCTTC
CASSLDRLGGYTF
>NA|TRBD1|TRBV10-3|TRBJ1-2
TGTGCCATCAGTGGGGGGACAGTAGACCATGGCTACACCTTC
CAISGGTVDHGYTF
>NA|TRBD1|TRBV28|TRBJ2-5
TGTGCCAGCAGGGGAGACAGGGAGGAGACCCAGTACTTC
CASRGDREETQYF